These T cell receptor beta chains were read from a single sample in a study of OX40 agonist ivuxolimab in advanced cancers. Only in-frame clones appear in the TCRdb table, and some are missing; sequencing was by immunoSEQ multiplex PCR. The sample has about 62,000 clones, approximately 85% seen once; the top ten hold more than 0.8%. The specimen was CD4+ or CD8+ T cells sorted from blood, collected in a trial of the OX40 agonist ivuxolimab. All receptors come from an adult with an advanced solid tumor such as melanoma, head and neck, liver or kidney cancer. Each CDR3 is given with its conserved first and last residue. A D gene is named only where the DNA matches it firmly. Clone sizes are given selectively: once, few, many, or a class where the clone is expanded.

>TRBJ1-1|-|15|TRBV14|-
TGTGCCAGCAGCCAAATAACAGGGTTGAACACTGAAGCTTTCTTT
CASSQITGLNTEAFF
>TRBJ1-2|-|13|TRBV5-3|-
TGTGCCAGAAGCTTGTCAGGCCGCTATGGCTACACCTTC
CARSLSGRYGYTF
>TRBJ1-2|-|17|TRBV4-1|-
TGCGCCAGCAGCCGAGAATCTATGGGTCCCCTGGGCTATGGCTACACCTTC
CASSRESMGPLGYGYTF
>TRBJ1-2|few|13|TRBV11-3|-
TGTGCCAGCAGCCCAGGGGAAGCCTATGGCTACACCTTC
CASSPGEAYGYTF
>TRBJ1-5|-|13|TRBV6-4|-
TGTGCCAGCAGTGAGGTGAGGGGAAATCCCCAGCATTTT
CASSEVRGNPQHF
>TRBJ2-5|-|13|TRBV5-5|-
TGTGCCAGCAGCTTGGGACATGAAGAGACCCAGTACTTC
CASSLGHEETQYF
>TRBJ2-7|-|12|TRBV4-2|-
TGTGCCAGCAGCCAAGAAGGGGGCGAGCAGTACTTC
CASSQEGGEQYF
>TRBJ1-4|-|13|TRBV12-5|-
TGTGCTAGTGGTTCCCCTCGGGGAGAAAAACTGTTTTTT
CASGSPRGEKLFF
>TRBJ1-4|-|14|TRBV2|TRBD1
TGTGCCAGCAGTGAAATGGGACAGGAAGGAAAACTGTTTTTT
CASSEMGQEGKLFF
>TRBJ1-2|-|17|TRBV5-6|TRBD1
TGTGCCAGCAGCTTGGCCCTTGGACAGGGGCAGCGCTATGGCTACACCTTC
CASSLALGQGQRYGYTF
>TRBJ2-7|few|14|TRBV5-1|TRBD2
TGCGCCAGCACTAGCGGGGGTCCCTCCTACGAGCAGTACTTC
CASTSGGPSYEQYF
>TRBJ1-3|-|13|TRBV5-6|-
TGTGCCAGCAGCTTTAACGGAGGAAACACCATATATTTT
CASSFNGGNTIYF
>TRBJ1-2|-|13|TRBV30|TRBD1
TGTGCCTGGAGTGGACAGGGAAGGTATGGCTACACCTTC
CAWSGQGRYGYTF
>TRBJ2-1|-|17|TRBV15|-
TGTGCCACCAGCACCCGGTTCGGTCTGAGCTCCTACAATGAGCAGTTCTTC
CATSTRFGLSSYNEQFF
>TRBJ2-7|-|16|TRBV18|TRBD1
TGTGCCAGCTCACCACCGGGGTGGACAGGGGCCTACGAGCAGTACTTC
CASSPPGWTGAYEQYF
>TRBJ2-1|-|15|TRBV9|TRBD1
TGTGCCAGCAGCCGTCCGACAGGGTGGTTCAATGAGCAGTTCTTC
CASSRPTGWFNEQFF
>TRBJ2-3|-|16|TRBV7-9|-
TGTGCCAGCAGCCAAAACGCAGGGAGCCGCACAGATACGCAGTATTTT
CASSQNAGSRTDTQYF
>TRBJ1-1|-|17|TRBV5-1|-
TGCGCCAGCAGCTTAACCCAGGGAGCTCACCAGAACACTGAAGCTTTCTTT
CASSLTQGAHQNTEAFF
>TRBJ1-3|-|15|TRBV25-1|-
TGTGCCAGCAAGAAACGGGGGTACGATGAAAACACCATATATTTT
CASKKRGYDENTIYF
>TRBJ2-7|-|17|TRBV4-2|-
TGTGCCAGCAGCCAAGATCCCTCCGGTAACTTCTACTACGAGCAGTACTTC
CASSQDPSGNFYYEQYF
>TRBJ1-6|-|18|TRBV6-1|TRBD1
TGTGCCAGCAGTGAAGATAGGACAGGGACCTCCTATAATTCACCCCTCCACTTT
CASSEDRTGTSYNSPLHF
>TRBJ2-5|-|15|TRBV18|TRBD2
TGTGCCAGCTCACCAAGTGCGGGGGGGCCAGAGACCCAGTACTTC
CASSPSAGGPETQYF
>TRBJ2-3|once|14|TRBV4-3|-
TGCGCCAGCAGCCAAGCTCTCGACCCGGGGGTGCAGTATTTT
CASSQALDPGVQYF
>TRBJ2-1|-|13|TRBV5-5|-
TGTGCCAGCAGCAGGGGCTCCTACAATGAGCAGTTCTTC
CASSRGSYNEQFF
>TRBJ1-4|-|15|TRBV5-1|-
TGCGCCAGCAGCCCTCCGGATCCGGCTAATGAAAAACTGTTTTTT
CASSPPDPANEKLFF
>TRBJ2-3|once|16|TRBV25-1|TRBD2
TGTGCCAGCAGTGATGGTAGCGGGGGACGTTTGGATACGCAGTATTTT
CASSDGSGGRLDTQYF
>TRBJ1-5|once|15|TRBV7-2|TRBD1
TGTGCCAGCAGCGGACAGGGGGGGAGCAATCAGCCCCAGCATTTT
CASSGQGGSNQPQHF
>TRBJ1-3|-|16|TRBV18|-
TGTGCCAGCTCACCCTTCCCGTCAAGGGTAGGAAACACCATATATTTT
CASSPFPSRVGNTIYF
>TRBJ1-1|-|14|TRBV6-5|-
TGTGCCAGCAGTTACACGGCCAGGAACACTGAAGCTTTCTTT
CASSYTARNTEAFF